The 20 T cell receptor beta chains listed next were all sequenced from one sample in a study of T cell responses to AZD1222 COVID-19 vaccine. Assay used: immunoSEQ multiplex PCR; TCRdb lists only in-frame clones, some missing. The table records some 74,000 clones, around nine tenths of them present only once. The sample here was peripheral blood, taken 28 days after the second AZD1222 dose. The receptor source for this set is an adult who received the AZD1222 COVID-19 vaccine.

The chain joins TRBV7-8 to TRBJ2-6; perhaps TRBD2 as D (7 bases). This CDR3 has 21 amino acids. Germline CDR1 and CDR2: SGHVS and FQNEAQ. V lost 2 bases and J 0 bases, leaving 23 bases between the germline ends. The CDR3 protein is CASSLLPEGGLTASGANVLTF. In nucleotides, the CDR3 is TGTGCCAGCAGCTTACTACCCGAGGGGGGGCTAACCGCCTCTGGGGCCAACGTCCTGACTTTC. Full variable domain (outside the CDR3, taken from reference TRBV7-8 and TRBJ2-6): GAGVSQSPRYKVAKRGQDVALRCDPISGHVSLFWYQQALGQGPEFLTYFQNEAQLDKSGLPSDRFFAERPEGSVSTLKIQRTQQEDSAVYLCASSLLPEGGLTASGANVLTFGAGSRLTVL.

CDR3 nucleotide sequence: TGTGCCAGCAGTGAGGTAGCCGGGGTGGGCTATGGCTACACCTTC. Amino acid sequence: CASSEVAGVGYGYTF. The rearrangement joins TRBV6-1 to TRBJ1-2, with D uncertain. Germline assignment: CDR1 MNHNS and CDR2 SASEGT. The V end lost 3 bases, the J end lost 4 bases, and 15 bases lay between the germline ends. This CDR3 comprises 15 residues.

The chain joins TRBV14 to TRBJ2-1; no clear D. In germline, CDR1 is SGHDN, CDR2 FVKESK. The V end lost 0 bases, the J end lost 5 bases, and 5 bases lay between the germline ends. The CDR3 length is 13 residues. CDR3 coding DNA: TGTGCCAGCAGCCAAGATCGTCACAATGAGCAGTTCTTC. Its translation is CASSQDRHNEQFF. Complete variable domain (other parts from reference TRBV14 and TRBJ2-1): EAGVTQFPSHSVIEKGQTVTLRCDPISGHDNLYWYRRVMGKEIKFLLHFVKESKQDESGMPNNRFLAERTGGTYSTLKVQPAELEDSGVYFCASSQDRHNEQFFGPGTRLTVL.

The chain joins TRBV5-6 to TRBJ1-2; 9 bases are shared with TRBD1. Germline CDR1 SGHDT, CDR2 YYEEEE. The CDR3 has 15 amino acids. V shed 6 bases and J 2 bases; nucleotides not matched to a gene: 8. The CDR3 protein is CASTTNRGQNYGYTF. Written as DNA, the CDR3 is TGTGCCAGCACCACGAACAGGGGGCAAAACTATGGCTACACCTTC.

The V and J genes are TRBV6-5 and TRBJ1-6, with D possibly matching TRBD1 (6 bases). CDR1 MNHEY and CDR2 SVGAGI come from the germline V gene. This CDR3 has 14 amino acids. Trimming took off 2 bases at V and 5 bases at J, with 7 bases between the two ends. DNA for the CDR3: TGTGCCAGCAGTTACCGGGACAATAATTCACCCCTCCACTTT. This sequence encodes CASSYRDNNSPLHF.

V usage is TRBV5-1 and J usage is TRBJ1-1; TRBD1 might be the D (5 bases). The CDR3 runs to 15 residues. In germline, CDR1 is SGHRS, CDR2 YFSETQ. V was cut by 4 bases and J by 0 bases, with 13 bases left in between. This CDR3 is CASSPRQIMNTEAFF. CDR3 in DNA: TGCGCCAGCAGCCCAAGACAGATTATGAACACTGAAGCTTTCTTT. The whole variable domain, filled in from reference TRBV5-1 and TRBJ1-1, reads KAGVTQTPRYLIKTRGQQVTLSCSPISGHRSVSWYQQTPGQGLQFLFEYFSETQRNKGNFPGRFSGRQFSNSRSEMNVSTLELGDSALYLCASSPRQIMNTEAFFGQGTRLTVV.

This clone was seen a few times. The V and J genes are TRBV29-1 and TRBJ2-7, with D possibly being TRBD2 (5 bases). The V and J ends lost 1 base and 2 bases respectively, with 15 bases between them. CDR1 and CDR2 from the germline V gene are SQVTM and ANQGSEA. The CDR3 loop spans 15 amino acids. CDR3 sequence reads: CSVEGGRGLPYEQYF. In DNA, the CDR3 is TGCAGCGTTGAAGGGGGTCGGGGTCTGCCCTACGAGCAGTACTTC.

The chain carries TRBV4-1 and TRBJ1-5; possible D gene TRBD1, 5 bases. The CDR3 is made up of 14 amino acids. V lost 4 bases and J lost 7, with 14 bases in between. CDR1 and CDR2 (germline): MGHRA, YSYEKL. CDR3 DNA: TGCGCCAGCAGCCCCGGGGGGGAGGGGCAGCCCCAGCATTTT. It is translated as CASSPGGEGQPQHF.

This clone was detected once. The chain links TRBV2 to TRBJ1-3, with a tentative D call TRBD1 (5 bases). Trimming stripped 4 bases from V and 3 bases from J, with 10 bases between. This CDR3 comprises 14 residues. CDR1 is SNHLY, CDR2 FYNNEI, per germline. CDR3 amino acids: CASSAQGGGNTIYF. CDR3 coding DNA: TGTGCCAGCAGTGCTCAGGGAGGTGGAAACACCATATATTTT.

The V call is TRBV5-1, the J call TRBJ1-3; 7 nucleotides agree with TRBD1. The J segment lost 2 bases and the V segment lost 4 bases, leaving 3 bases of the junction unmatched. CDR1 and CDR2 from the germline V gene are SGHRS and YFSETQ. The CDR3 runs 14 residues. The CDR3 coding sequence is TGCGCCAGCAGCCAGGGGACAGCTGGAAACACCATATATTTT. Translation: CASSQGTAGNTIYF.

The V call is TRBV10-2, the J call TRBJ2-1; D possibly corresponds to TRBD2 (7 bases). V lost 6 bases and J lost 5, with 17 bases in between. CDR3 length: 15 amino acids. Germline lookup yields CDR1 WSHSY and CDR2 SAAADI. This CDR3 reads CASREGGGLHNEQFF. The DNA of the CDR3 is TGCGCCAGCAGGGAGGGAGGGGGGCTCCACAATGAGCAGTTCTTC.

The chain uses TRBV18 and TRBJ2-1, with 8 bases that match TRBD2. J was trimmed by 4 bases and V by 0 bases; bases with no gene match: 5. The CDR3 covers 16 residues. Germline V gene sequence: CDR1 KGHSH, CDR2 LQKENI. This chain's CDR3 is CASSPPGTRTYNEQFF. The CDR3 DNA is TGTGCCAGCTCACCACCGGGGACTAGAACGTACAATGAGCAGTTCTTC.

This clone was observed a single time. V is TRBV4-1 and J is TRBJ2-5; 7 bases line up with TRBD1. In germline, CDR1 is MGHRA, CDR2 YSYEKL. The CDR3 has 15 residues. V gave up 4 bases and J gave up 5 bases; unmatched junction bases: 10. CDR3 nucleotides: TGCGCCAGCAGCCTAGAAAACAGGGGACGGGAGACCCAGTACTTC. Translating it yields CASSLENRGRETQYF.

The rearrangement uses TRBV13 and TRBJ1-1; maybe TRBD1 (5 bases). V was cut by 5 bases and J by 1 base, with 11 bases left in between. The germline V gene encodes CDR1 PRHDT and CDR2 FYEKMQ (reference sequence). The CDR3 is 14 residues long. The CDR3 nucleotides are TGTGCCAGCAGCCCCGGGGGTGGGAACACTGAAGCTTTCTTT. Translation: CASSPGGGNTEAFF. Looking up the rest from reference TRBV13 and TRBJ1-1 gives the full variable domain: AAGVIQSPRHLIKEKRETATLKCYPIPRHDTVYWYQQGPGQDPQFLISFYEKMQSDKGSIPDRFSAQQFSDYHSELNMSSLELGDSALYFCASSPGGGNTEAFFGQGTRLTVV.

The rearrangement uses TRBV6-6 and TRBJ1-5, with 9 bases matching TRBD1. CDR3 length: 14 amino acids. CDR1 is MNHNY, CDR2 SVGAGI, per germline (reference sequence). V lost 8 bases, J lost 7 bases, and 9 bases stayed unmatched. The CDR3 loop reads CASVRDRDIQPQHF. CDR3 DNA: TGTGCCAGCGTCCGGGACAGGGATATCCAGCCCCAGCATTTT.

The chain carries TRBV25-1 and TRBJ2-3; D might be TRBD2 (6 bases). Trimming pared 3 bases from V and 6 bases from J, leaving 16 bases between. This CDR3 region has 15 residues. The germline V gene has CDR1 MGHDK and CDR2 SYGVNS. The CDR3 DNA sequence: TGTGCCAGCAGTGATATTGGCCCGGGGGACGATACGCAGTATTTT. Amino acids: CASSDIGPGDDTQYF.

This clone was picked up one time. The chain recombines TRBV19 with TRBJ1-2, with D tentatively TRBD1 (5 bases). Trimming stripped 6 bases from V and 4 bases from J, with 18 bases between. CDR3 size: 15 residues. CDR1 LNHDA and CDR2 SQIVND come from the germline V gene (reference sequence). The CDR3 protein is CASSLSLRDSYGYTF. The CDR3 DNA sequence: TGTGCCAGTAGCCTCTCGTTGAGGGACTCCTATGGCTACACCTTC.

J is TRBJ1-1 and V is TRBV15; the match to TRBD1 covers 8 bases. Germline CDR1 and CDR2: LNHNV and YYDKDF (reference sequence). The CDR3 extends over 13 amino acids. Germline trimming cut 0 bases from V and 11 bases from J; bases unmatched to any gene: 5. As DNA, the CDR3 is TGTGCCACCAGCAGAGATAGTCGACAGGGGGCTTTCTTT. This translates into CATSRDSRQGAFF.

This chain joins TRBV4-3 and TRBJ1-6; D possibly corresponds to TRBD1 (6 bases). The CDR3 consists of 16 residues. The germline V gene has CDR1 LGHNA and CDR2 YSLEER. The V gene lost 1 base and the J gene lost 9 bases, with 16 bases spanning the gap. The CDR3 loop is CASSQGTGGAASPLHF. DNA of the CDR3: TGCGCCAGCAGCCAAGGAACGGGGGGGGCGGCTTCACCCCTCCACTTT.

V usage is TRBV6-5 and J usage is TRBJ2-1; D is ambiguous. Trimming pared 2 bases from V and 6 bases from J, leaving 8 bases between. Germline values: CDR1 MNHEY, CDR2 SVGAGI. The CDR3 covers 13 residues. The CDR3 here is CASSYPTTNEQFF. The CDR3 region has the DNA TGTGCCAGCAGTTACCCTACTACCAATGAGCAGTTCTTC.